Shown below are 3 T cell receptor beta chains from a single sample sequenced in a study of blood T cell repertoires in COVID-19. Measured with immunoSEQ multiplex PCR; TCRdb has only the in-frame clones, and not every one. The sample has around 620,000 clones; approximately 90% are singletons. The sequencing sample was made of peripheral blood. Receptors were obtained from a woman aged 18-29 years with acute or convalescent COVID-19.

The chain carries TRBV24-1 and TRBJ1-1; 10 nucleotides agree with TRBD1. The CDR3 has 17 amino acids. V gave up 2 bases and J gave up 5 bases; unmatched junction bases: 10. Germline assignment: CDR1 KGHDR and CDR2 SFDVKD. CDR3 loop: CATSDSRTGGSRTEAFF. CDR3 DNA sequence: TGTGCCACCAGTGATTCTAGGACAGGGGGGTCAAGGACTGAAGCTTTCTTT.

This clone appeared a single time. This chain connects TRBV19 to TRBJ1-3; D is undetermined. The CDR3 is 13 amino acids. From germline, CDR1 is LNHDA and CDR2 SQIVND (reference sequence). Trimming took 3 bases from V and 8 from J, leaving 11 bases between them. The CDR3 protein is CASSMVSDYTIYF. Here the CDR3 DNA reads TGTGCCAGTAGTATGGTTTCGGACTACACCATATATTTT.

This chain joins TRBV5-4 and TRBJ1-1, with D possibly matching TRBD1 (5 bases). This CDR3 contains 13 residues. Germline V gene data show CDR1 as SGHNT and CDR2 as YYREEE (reference sequence). The V and J ends lost 1 base and 7 bases respectively, with 11 bases between them. CDR3 amino acids: CASSLQSRGEAFF. CDR3 DNA: TGTGCCAGCAGCTTGCAGAGTAGGGGTGAAGCTTTCTTT.